A selection of T cell receptor beta chains follows, all from one sample in a study of technical replicates of blood from a few donors. Some clones are missing from TCRdb's copy, which holds only in-frame ones; the method was immunoSEQ multiplex PCR. The sample carries tens of thousands of clones, 95% to 98% recorded once. The sample was T cells isolated from PBMCs. The origin of the receptors is a human donor in good health. CDR3s include the opening cysteine and the closing phenylalanine or tryptophan. Each record gives: CDR3 length, D gene, clone size, J gene, V gene, CDR3 protein, CDR3 DNA. A D gene is named only where the DNA matches it firmly. Size is stated for part of the rows, as once, few or many counts, or as a class when the clone is expanded.

length: 17
D: TRBD2
size: NA
J: TRBJ2-1
V: TRBV19
CDR3: CASSISAPGVGGGEQFF
DNA: TGTGCCAGTAGTATATCGGCTCCCGGGGTCGGCGGGGGTGAGCAGTTCTTC

length: 13
D: NA
size: NA
J: TRBJ2-7
V: TRBV6-5
CDR3: CASSYGGWVEQYF
DNA: TGTGCCAGCAGTTATGGGGGGTGGGTCGAGCAGTACTTC

length: 14
D: NA
size: NA
J: TRBJ2-7
V: TRBV19
CDR3: CASSISGYTYEQYF
DNA: TGTGCCAGTAGTATCTCCGGGTACACCTACGAGCAGTACTTC

length: 15
D: NA
size: NA
J: TRBJ1-3
V: TRBV30
CDR3: CAWSVPTSSGNTIYF
DNA: TGTGCCTGGAGTGTACCAACAAGCTCTGGAAACACCATATATTTT

length: 12
D: NA
size: once
J: TRBJ2-1
V: TRBV29-1
CDR3: CSVFDRSNEQFF
DNA: TGCAGCGTTTTCGACAGATCCAATGAGCAGTTCTTC

length: 14
D: NA
size: NA
J: TRBJ2-7
V: TRBV11-2
CDR3: CASSLFPRGYEQYF
DNA: TGTGCCAGCAGCTTATTCCCCAGGGGCTACGAGCAGTACTTC

length: 14
D: NA
size: once
J: TRBJ1-1
V: TRBV19
CDR3: CASNWEVMNTEAFF
DNA: TGTGCCAGTAATTGGGAGGTGATGAACACTGAAGCTTTCTTT

length: 13
D: TRBD1
size: NA
J: TRBJ1-2
V: TRBV10-3
CDR3: CAITPGQGTGYTF
DNA: TGTGCCATCACTCCGGGACAGGGCACGGGCTACACCTTC

length: 13
D: NA
size: NA
J: TRBJ2-1
V: TRBV27
CDR3: CASRRAENNEQFF
DNA: TGTGCCAGCAGAAGAGCGGAGAACAATGAGCAGTTCTTC

length: 17
D: TRBD1
size: NA
J: TRBJ1-3
V: TRBV10-1
CDR3: CASSHRQGTLSGNTIYF
DNA: TGCGCCAGCAGTCACCGACAGGGAACCCTCTCTGGAAACACCATATATTTT

length: 16
D: TRBD1
size: NA
J: TRBJ2-1
V: TRBV2
CDR3: CASSYRFGTGDNEQFF
DNA: TGTGCCAGCAGTTATAGGTTCGGGACAGGGGACAATGAGCAGTTCTTC

length: 13
D: NA
size: NA
J: TRBJ1-1
V: TRBV6-6
CDR3: CAGTTQGNTEAFF
DNA: TGTGCCGGAACTACACAGGGGAACACTGAAGCTTTCTTT

length: 13
D: NA
size: NA
J: TRBJ2-2
V: TRBV30
CDR3: CAWRPANTGELFF
DNA: TGTGCCTGGAGGCCGGCGAACACCGGGGAGCTGTTTTTT

length: 14
D: NA
size: NA
J: TRBJ1-1
V: TRBV23-1
CDR3: CASSQNRQNTEAFF
DNA: TGCGCCAGCAGTCAAAACAGGCAGAACACTGAAGCTTTCTTT

length: 14
D: TRBD2
size: NA
J: TRBJ2-7
V: TRBV27
CDR3: CASSSAGAVYEQYF
DNA: TGTGCCAGCAGTTCAGCGGGAGCCGTATACGAGCAGTACTTC

length: 12
D: NA
size: NA
J: TRBJ1-1
V: TRBV18
CDR3: CASSPPATEAFF
DNA: TGTGCCAGCTCACCACCAGCCACCGAAGCTTTCTTT

length: 13
D: NA
size: NA
J: TRBJ1-1
V: TRBV29-1
CDR3: CSVVDGENTEAFF
DNA: TGCAGCGTCGTTGACGGGGAGAACACTGAAGCTTTCTTT

length: 19
D: TRBD1
size: NA
J: TRBJ2-3
V: TRBV5-4
CDR3: CASSLGMFRGQGPTDTQYF
DNA: TGTGCCAGCAGCTTGGGGATGTTTCGGGGACAGGGCCCTACAGATACGCAGTATTTT

length: 11
D: NA
size: NA
J: TRBJ1-5
V: TRBV28
CDR3: CASSLGQPQHF
DNA: TGTGCCAGCAGTTTAGGCCAGCCCCAGCATTTT

length: 18
D: TRBD2
size: NA
J: TRBJ2-4
V: TRBV4-1
CDR3: CASSQEYAGVGAKNIQYF
DNA: TGCGCCAGCAGCCAAGAATATGCGGGGGTTGGGGCCAAAAACATTCAGTACTTC

length: 13
D: NA
size: NA
J: TRBJ2-7
V: TRBV7-8
CDR3: CASSPLTVYEQYF
DNA: TGTGCCAGCAGCCCACTGACTGTCTACGAGCAGTACTTC

length: 14
D: NA
size: NA
J: TRBJ1-5
V: TRBV4-1
CDR3: CASSQKIGSQPQHF
DNA: TGCGCCAGCAGCCAAAAGATCGGGAGTCAGCCCCAGCATTTT

length: 15
D: TRBD2
size: NA
J: TRBJ2-1
V: TRBV27
CDR3: CASSFPGTIYNEQFF
DNA: TGTGCCAGCAGTTTCCCCGGGACTATCTACAATGAGCAGTTCTTC

length: 16
D: TRBD2
size: NA
J: TRBJ2-1
V: TRBV4-3
CDR3: CASSPYTSGPYNEQFF
DNA: TGCGCCAGCAGCCCTTACACTAGCGGACCCTACAATGAGCAGTTCTTC